Below are 23 T cell receptor beta chains sequenced from a single sample in a study of T cell changes during pregnancy in multiple sclerosis. Clones were read by immunoSEQ multiplex PCR, and TCRdb kept only the in-frame ones, dropping some. The sample records more than 55,000 clones, around 92% being singletons. The specimen was peripheral blood, collected in the first trimester of pregnancy. The receptor set was obtained from a female donor with multiple sclerosis, enrolled in a pregnancy study.

V gene TRBV7-8 combines with J gene TRBJ1-1; no reliable D call. Looked up from germline, CDR1 is SGHVS and CDR2 is FQNEAQ. The CDR3 has 12 amino acids. Between the trimmed V and J ends, which lost 6 bases and 5 bases, there was a span of 10 bases. In DNA, the CDR3 is TGTGCCAGCAGACTCCCCTGGACTGAAGCTTTCTTT. Translated, it gives CASRLPWTEAFF.

V gene TRBV9 combines with J gene TRBJ2-3; 10 bases match TRBD2. The CDR3 is 19 residues long. The V gene's germline CDR1 is SGDLS and CDR2 YYNGEE. Trimming removed 0 bases from V and 3 bases from J; junction bases left unmatched: 13. The CDR3 reads CASSVAPAGGPGFTDTQYF. The CDR3 region has the DNA TGTGCCAGCAGCGTAGCCCCAGCGGGGGGGCCGGGTTTTACAGATACGCAGTATTTT.

V gene TRBV6-5 combines with J gene TRBJ1-4; D is perhaps TRBD1 (6 bases). The CDR3 has 14 amino acids. The germline V gene has CDR1 MNHEY and CDR2 SVGAGI. Trimming stripped 4 bases from V and 7 bases from J, with 13 bases between. For the CDR3, the DNA is TGTGCCAGCAGTTTGGGACAATTAACTGAAAAACTGTTTTTT. Residues: CASSLGQLTEKLFF.

The chain joins TRBV6-1 to TRBJ1-2; D unresolved. The V gene's germline CDR1 is MNHNS and CDR2 SASEGT. The CDR3 extends over 14 amino acids. V was clipped by 6 bases and J by 5 bases, with 16 bases between them. The CDR3 bases are TGTGCCAGCAGAGGAGACCCCCCGAGGTATGGCTACACCTTC. It specifies CASRGDPPRYGYTF.

The rearrangement links TRBV7-2 to TRBJ1-5; unclear D gene. The germline CDR1 and CDR2 sequences are SGHTA and FQGNSA. Deletions cut 5 bases from V and 3 bases from J, with 11 bases between. This CDR3 contains 14 residues. The CDR3: CASSPEAVNQPQHF. The CDR3 DNA reads TGTGCCAGCAGCCCAGAGGCAGTCAATCAGCCCCAGCATTTT.

The chain carries TRBV4-3 and TRBJ2-7, with D possibly TRBD2 on 6 matching bases. Germline loops: CDR1 LGHNA, CDR2 YSLEER. CDR3 length: 14 residues. The germline V and J ends were trimmed by 0 bases and 6 bases, with 12 bases remaining between them. CDR3 DNA: TGCGCCAGCAGCCAAGATGTGGGACTCCGCGAGCAGTACTTC. Encoded protein: CASSQDVGLREQYF.

The chain joins TRBV5-6 to TRBJ1-1; a possible D gene is TRBD1 (5 bases). V shed 5 bases and J shed 3 bases, with 8 bases lying between them. The CDR3 spans 12 residues. Germline assignment: CDR1 SGHDT and CDR2 YYEEEE. CDR3 residues: CASRGGDTEAFF. CDR3 nucleotide sequence: TGTGCCAGCAGGGGGGGAGACACTGAAGCTTTCTTT. Complete variable domain (other parts from reference TRBV5-6 and TRBJ1-1): DAGVTQSPTHLIKTRGQQVTLRCSPKSGHDTVSWYQQALGQGPQFIFQYYEEEERQRGNFPDRFSGHQFPNYSSELNVNALLLGDSALYLCASRGGDTEAFFGQGTRLTVV.

The J gene is TRBJ1-1, the V gene TRBV5-4; TRBD1 agrees at 10 bases. The germline CDR1 and CDR2 sequences are SGHNT and YYREEE (reference sequence). This CDR3 has 17 amino acids. J was trimmed by 1 base and V by 3 bases; bases with no gene match: 9. The CDR3 DNA is TGTGCCAGCAGCTCCACTCGGGACAGGGGATCGAACACTGAAGCTTTCTTT. Its protein product is CASSSTRDRGSNTEAFF. The full variable domain, rest sourced from reference TRBV5-4 and TRBJ1-1, is ETGVTQSPTHLIKTRGQQVTLRCSSQSGHNTVSWYQQALGQGPQFIFQYYREEENGRGNFPPRFSGLQFPNYSSELNVNALELDDSALYLCASSSTRDRGSNTEAFFGQGTRLTVV.

The V call is TRBV5-8, the J call TRBJ2-7; TRBD1 aligns across 9 bases. Germline V gene sequence: CDR1 SGHTS, CDR2 YDEGEE. V dropped 1 base and J dropped 2; count of bases not matched to a gene: 4. The CDR3 covers 15 residues. CDR3 sequence (DNA): TGTGCCAGCAGCTTGACAGGGGGCGGCCCCTACGAGCAGTACTTC. Residues: CASSLTGGGPYEQYF.

The V gene is TRBV2, the J gene TRBJ1-1; D unresolved. In germline, CDR1 is SNHLY, CDR2 FYNNEI. Trimming cost V 7 bases and J 1 base, with 10 bases left between them. CDR3 length equals 13 residues. CDR3 protein: CASIGQPNTEAFF. The CDR3 DNA sequence: TGTGCCAGCATTGGGCAGCCGAACACTGAAGCTTTCTTT.

The chain recombines TRBV4-3 with TRBJ2-5; D uncertain. The J call may not be correct, given that the DNA end is closer to TRBJ2-7. Looked up from germline, CDR1 is LGHNA and CDR2 is YSLEER. The CDR3 has 16 amino acids. CDR3 bases: TGCGCCAGCAGCCAAGATTATGGAGTTTTATCCTACGAGCAGTACTTC. Its protein is CASSQDYGVLSYEQYF.

V usage is TRBV9 and J usage is TRBJ2-1; D is undetermined. The germline V gene encodes CDR1 SGDLS and CDR2 YYNGEE. The CDR3 covers 16 residues. V was shortened by 3 bases and J by 6 bases, with 19 bases between the two germline ends. CDR3 bases: TGTGCCAGCAGCGCGGCCCTCGACGAGACTTTCAATGAGCAGTTCTTC. It translates to CASSAALDETFNEQFF.

This clone has ten or more counts. The CDR3 nucleotides read TGTGCCAGCAGCGTAGAAGCTGCGGGGGGCTATGGCTACACCTTC. Protein product: CASSVEAAGGYGYTF. This rearrangement joins TRBV9 to TRBJ1-2, with a tentative D call TRBD1 (5 bases). The CDR3 has 15 amino acids. Germline values: CDR1 SGDLS, CDR2 YYNGEE. Deletions cut 0 bases from V and 4 bases from J, with 13 bases between. Full variable domain (rest looked up from reference TRBV9 and TRBJ1-2): DSGVTQTPKHLITATGQRVTLRCSPRSGDLSVYWYQQSLDQGLQFLIQYYNGEERAKGNILERFSAQQFPDLHSELNLSSLELGDSALYFCASSVEAAGGYGYTFGSGTRLTVV.

This chain connects TRBV6-5 to TRBJ2-7, with a weak D call TRBD1 (5 bases). V dropped 2 bases and J dropped 7 bases, with 12 bases sitting between them. Germline V gives CDR1 MNHEY, CDR2 SVGAGI. This CDR3 has 13 amino acids. In nucleotides, the CDR3 is TGTGCCAGCAGTTACCGGACCCCAGGGGAGCAGTACTTC. Its translation is CASSYRTPGEQYF.

This sequence joins TRBV6-4 and TRBJ2-1; possible D gene TRBD2, 5 bases. Trimming left V 4 bases short and J 0 bases short, with 22 bases between. This CDR3 comprises 19 residues. Germline V CDR1 and CDR2: MRHNA, SNTAGT. The CDR3 protein is CASSAKDGRFGGSYNEQFF. Here the CDR3 DNA reads TGTGCCAGCAGTGCCAAGGACGGCAGGTTCGGAGGCTCCTACAATGAGCAGTTCTTC.

The J gene is TRBJ1-3, the V gene TRBV7-2, with D perhaps TRBD1 (6 bases). V was cut by 5 bases and J by 3 bases, with 17 bases left in between. Germline CDR1 and CDR2: SGHTA and FQGNSA. CDR3 size: 16 residues. The DNA of the CDR3 is TGTGCCAGCAGCCCAAAAGCGGGGGGCAATGGAAACACCATATATTTT. It specifies CASSPKAGGNGNTIYF.

The chain couples TRBV5-4 to TRBJ1-5; possible D gene TRBD1, 5 bases. The CDR3 has 15 residues. V lost 5 bases, J lost 2 bases, and 14 bases lay in between. CDR1 SGHNT and CDR2 YYREEE come from the germline V gene (reference sequence). Here the CDR3 DNA reads TGTGCCAGCAGTTTCGGGGGGAGTGGCAATCAGCCCCAGCATTTT. This codes for CASSFGGSGNQPQHF.

This sequence joins TRBV25-1 and TRBJ1-6; TRBD1 matches at 9 bases. J was trimmed by 4 bases and V by 7 bases; bases with no gene match: 5. The CDR3 sequence is 15 residues long. Germline lookup yields CDR1 MGHDK and CDR2 SYGVNS. The CDR3 DNA is TGTGCCAGCAATCGGGGGACAGGGTATAATTCACCCCTCCACTTT. This codes for CASNRGTGYNSPLHF.

The V gene is TRBV5-1, the J gene TRBJ1-2; the D is unclear. The V end was cut by 4 bases, the J end by 4 bases, with 17 bases between. Germline V gives CDR1 SGHRS, CDR2 YFSETQ. The CDR3 is 15 amino acids. The CDR3 DNA reads TGCGCCAGCAGCCCCATCCGTGGGGAGTCCTATGGCTACACCTTC. It yields the protein CASSPIRGESYGYTF.

This chain uses TRBV6-4 with TRBJ2-5; TRBD2 is a possible D gene (5 bases). CDR1 MRHNA and CDR2 SNTAGT come from the germline V gene. V gave up 4 bases and J gave up 4 bases, with 16 bases separating them. The CDR3 sequence is 15 residues long. CDR3 in amino acids: CASSVFAGEGETQYF. The CDR3 region has the DNA TGTGCCAGCAGTGTGTTCGCGGGTGAGGGAGAGACCCAGTACTTC.

The J gene is TRBJ2-1, the V gene TRBV27; 13 positions match TRBD2. The CDR3 is 19 amino acids. The germline V gene has CDR1 MNHEY and CDR2 SMNVEV (reference sequence). The J segment lost 3 bases and the V segment lost 6 bases, leaving 14 bases of the junction unmatched. The chain's CDR3 is CASSTIIGTSGVGYNEQFF. The CDR3 coding sequence is TGTGCCAGCAGCACCATTATAGGGACTAGCGGGGTCGGCTACAATGAGCAGTTCTTC.

The chain links TRBV27 to TRBJ2-3; 12 bases are shared with TRBD2. The germline CDR1 and CDR2 sequences are MNHEY and SMNVEV (reference sequence). Unmatched junction bases numbered 8, after V lost 5 bases and J lost 5 bases. The CDR3 totals 16 residues. The CDR3 coding sequence is TGTGCCAGCAGTGTCCTAGCGGGGGGGGCTGGAGATACGCAGTATTTT. Its protein product is CASSVLAGGAGDTQYF.

The gene calls are TRBV19 and TRBJ2-7; D is perhaps TRBD2 (6 bases). The CDR3 has 14 residues. Germline assignment: CDR1 LNHDA and CDR2 SQIVND (reference sequence). V dropped 3 bases and J dropped 0 bases, with 9 bases sitting between them. The CDR3: CASSIAGGSYEQYF. In nucleotides, the CDR3 is TGTGCCAGTAGTATTGCCGGGGGCTCCTACGAGCAGTACTTC.